The rows below give T cell receptor beta chains drawn from one sample of a study of tumor-infiltrating lymphocytes in primary liver carcinoma. TCRdb reanalysed the multiplex PCR reads using MiXCR and keeps one entry per CDR3 protein. Of more than 150,000 distinct CDR3 sequences listed, approximately 60% are singletons. Sequenced: peripheral blood. Receptors were obtained from a man in his forties with primary liver carcinoma and hepatitis B virus infection. Each CDR3 is given with its conserved first and last residue. A D gene is named only where the DNA matches it firmly. Clone size is stated in some rows and not others, as once, few, many or a class when expanded.

TRBV6-1	TRBJ2-5	TRBD2	.	TGTGCCAGCAGTGAAGCGCAGCGGGAAACAGAGACCCAGTACTTC	CASSEAQRETETQYF
TRBV5-5	TRBJ1-2	TRBD1	.	TGTGCCAGCAGACCCGGACAGGGCCACTATGGCTACACCTTC	CASRPGQGHYGYTF
TRBV4-2	TRBJ2-7	.	few	TGTGCCAGCAGCCAAGATCAGATGGGCCTAGCAGATTACGAGCAGTACTTC	CASSQDQMGLADYEQYF
TRBV6-5	TRBJ1-5	.	.	TGTGCCAGCAGTCCGGAGGGGCTAAACGGAGCGCCCCAGCATTTT	CASSPEGLNGAPQHF
TRBV6-5	TRBJ2-5	TRBD2	few	TGTGCCAGCAGTCCCGGGACTAGCAGGGAGACCCAGTACTTC	CASSPGTSRETQYF
TRBV5-6	TRBJ2-6	.	.	TGTGCCAGCAGCTTGGGCGGCTCTGGGGTCAACGTCCTGACTTTC	CASSLGGSGVNVLTF
TRBV6-5	TRBJ1-1	.	.	TGTGTCAGCAGTTACTCCCCAGGGGCGTTCAGGAACACTGAAGCTTTCTTT	CVSSYSPGAFRNTEAFF
TRBV11-1	TRBJ2-1	.	.	TGTGTCAGCAGAAAACAGGAGGGGCATAATGAGCAGTTCTTC	CVSRKQEGHNEQFF
TRBV4-1	TRBJ2-7	.	.	TGCACCAGCAGCCAAGCTAATGACTACGAGCAGTACTTC	CTSSQANDYEQYF
TRBV11-2	TRBJ2-1	.	many	TGTGCCAGCAGCATCCGGGACCAGCCGGGCAATGAGCAGTTCTTC	CASSIRDQPGNEQFF
TRBV11-2	TRBJ2-1	TRBD1	.	TGTGCCAGCAGCTTACCGTTGACAGGGGATTACAATGAGCTGTTCTTC	CASSLPLTGDYNELFF
TRBV6-5	TRBJ1-1	.	.	TGTGCCAGCAGATTAAGGACGGTGAACACTGAAGCTTTCTTT	CASRLRTVNTEAFF
TRBV6-5	TRBJ1-2	TRBD1	few	TGTGCCACTTACGGAGGGGGCAGCTATGGCTACACCTTC	CATYGGGSYGYTF
TRBV12-3/TRBV12-4	TRBJ2-7	.	.	TGTGCCAGCACTCCAGACTGGTTACAGTACTTC	CASTPDWLQYF
TRBV11-2	TRBJ2-7	.	.	TGTACCAGTAGCTCTATCGGGAGTTACTCCTACGAGCAGTACTTC	CTSSSIGSYSYEQYF
TRBV7-9	TRBJ2-2	TRBD1	few	TGTGCCAGCAGCCCCGACAGGGCGAACACCTGGGAGCTGTTTTTT	CASSPDRANTWELFF
TRBV12-3/TRBV12-4	TRBJ2-5	TRBD1	.	TGTGCCAGCAGTCCCAACCCCGGGACAGGGGGCGAAGAGACCCAGTACTTC	CASSPNPGTGGEETQYF
TRBV13	TRBJ1-1	.	many	TGTGCCAGCAGCTTAGTTTTAGGCCAGAACACTGAAGCTTTCTTT	CASSLVLGQNTEAFF
TRBV29-1	TRBJ1-1	.	few	TGCAGCGTCCGGACCTTCTCGAACACTGAAGCTTTCTTT	CSVRTFSNTEAFF
TRBV29-1	TRBJ2-7	TRBD2	.	TGCAGCGTCGAACACACTAGCGGGGGACCCCACGAGCAGTACTTC	CSVEHTSGGPHEQYF
TRBV11-1	TRBJ2-3	.	many	TGTGCCACCGATTCTAGCACAGATACGCAGTATTTT	CATDSSTDTQYF
TRBV6-1	TRBJ2-5	.	.	TGTGCCAGCAAGGGTGGCGGTGGAGAGACCCAGTACTTC	CASKGGGGETQYF
TRBV12-5	TRBJ2-3	.	few	TGTGCTAGTGGTTTCGGGACTTACACAGATACGCAGTATTTT	CASGFGTYTDTQYF
TRBV6-1	TRBJ2-5	.	.	TGTGCCACCTCTCGACCAGGAGCGACCCAAGAGACCCAGTACTTC	CATSRPGATQETQYF
TRBV6-5	TRBJ1-3	TRBD1	.	TGTGCCAGCAGTCGCGGACAGGGCCCTGGAAACACCATATATTTT	CASSRGQGPGNTIYF
TRBV6-6	TRBJ1-1	.	.	TGTGCCAGCACCTTACGATGGAACACTGAAGCTTTCTTT	CASTLRWNTEAFF
TRBV12-3/TRBV12-4	TRBJ2-3	TRBD2	few	TGTGCCAGCAGCTCGTGGGAGGGGTCGCAGTATTTT	CASSSWEGSQYF
TRBV6-2/TRBV6-3	TRBJ2-7	.	.	TGTGCCAGCAGTTACGGGAACATCTACGAGCAGTACTTC	CASSYGNIYEQYF
TRBV4-1	TRBJ1-1	TRBD1	few	TGCGCCAGCAGCCATAATCCGGGACAGGGACTGGTTAGGCGATCAATGAACACTGAAGCTTTCTTT	CASSHNPGQGLVRRSMNTEAFF
TRBV6-2/TRBV6-3	TRBJ1-1	TRBD1	.	TGTGCCAGCACCTCCGCAGGGGGCACTGAAGCTTTCTTT	CASTSAGGTEAFF
TRBV2	TRBJ2-1	TRBD2	.	TGTGCCAGCAGTGCAGGTGGAGCGGGGGAAGGTTCCTACAATGAGCAGTTCTTC	CASSAGGAGEGSYNEQFF
TRBV11-2	TRBJ2-5	.	few	TGTGCCAGCAGCTGGGGCAGGTCCCGCGAGACCCAGTACTTC	CASSWGRSRETQYF
TRBV29-1	TRBJ1-1	.	.	TGCAGCGTTGAGACCAACACCTACACTGAAGCTTTCTTT	CSVETNTYTEAFF
TRBV6-6	TRBJ2-3	.	.	TGTGCCAGCAGTTACTCGAGGGGGGATACGCAGTATTTT	CASSYSRGDTQYF
TRBV11-2	TRBJ2-5	TRBD2	many	TGTGCCAGCAGCTTAGCGGGCGGGAGATTAGAGACCCAGTACTTC	CASSLAGGRLETQYF
TRBV4-3	TRBJ2-7	.	few	TGCGCCAGCAGCCAAGTTGGGGAGTCCGAGCAGTACTTC	CASSQVGESEQYF
TRBV11-2	TRBJ2-5	.	.	TGTGCCAGCAGTCCTCAACTAGTTCCTGAAGAGACCCAGTACTTC	CASSPQLVPEETQYF
TRBV5-1	TRBJ2-1	TRBD1	once	TGCGCCAGCAGCAAGACAGGGGGCGACTACAATGAGCAGTTCTTC	CASSKTGGDYNEQFF
TRBV6-1	TRBJ1-4	.	.	TGTGCCAGCATTTCGGGCCTTTATGGGGAAAAACTGTTTTTT	CASISGLYGEKLFF
TRBV5-4	TRBJ2-5	.	.	TGTGCCAGCAGCCCGGCACTTGCAGAGACCCAGTACTTC	CASSPALAETQYF
TRBV10-3	TRBJ2-2	TRBD2	.	TGTGCCACCTCAGGACTAGCGGGAGCCAACGGGGAGCTGTTTTTT	CATSGLAGANGELFF
TRBV11-1	TRBJ2-3	TRBD2	many	TGTGCCAGCAGCTTCCTCCTGACTAGCGGGGGGGCAGATACGCAGTATTTT	CASSFLLTSGGADTQYF
TRBV29-1	TRBJ1-2	TRBD1	.	TGCAGCGTTGCAGGGGGCAGGGGCCAAAACTATGGCTACACCTTC	CSVAGGRGQNYGYTF
TRBV28	TRBJ2-7	TRBD2	.	TGTGCCAGCATCCAGGGGACTAGCGGGAGTCGGGTGCAGTACTTC	CASIQGTSGSRVQYF
TRBV5-5	TRBJ2-4	.	.	TGTGCCAGCGGCCAGGTTGTCGCCAAAAACATTCAGTACTTC	CASGQVVAKNIQYF
TRBV12-3/TRBV12-4	TRBJ2-7	TRBD1	few	TGTGCCAGCAGTTTACGGGGCAGGGGGCTTTCCTACGAGCAGTACTTC	CASSLRGRGLSYEQYF
TRBV5-1	TRBJ2-5	TRBD1	.	TGCGCCAGCACCCCCGGGACAGGGCAAGAGACCCAGTACTTC	CASTPGTGQETQYF
TRBV12-3/TRBV12-4	TRBJ2-7	TRBD2	.	TGTGCCGGCAGTCAGACTAGCGGGAGTTTAGAGCAGTACTTC	CAGSQTSGSLEQYF
TRBV12-3/TRBV12-4	TRBJ2-5	.	few	TGTGCCAGCAGCCCCACTCCCGGGACAAAAGAGACCCAGTACTTC	CASSPTPGTKETQYF
TRBV29-1	TRBJ2-7	TRBD2	many	TGCAGCGTCGCAGGGCGGGAGCTTACCTACGAGCAGTACTTC	CSVAGRELTYEQYF
TRBV10-3	TRBJ2-5	TRBD1	few	TGTGCCATCAGTGTTGACAGGGAAGAGACCCAGTACTTC	CAISVDREETQYF
TRBV12-3/TRBV12-4	TRBJ2-5	.	.	TGTGCCAGCAGTTCAGCAGGAGGGAGCGAGACCCAGTACTTC	CASSSAGGSETQYF
TRBV12-3/TRBV12-4	TRBJ2-7	.	.	TGTGCCAGGAGTTTCGGAGGGTCCCTCTACGAGCAGTACTTC	CARSFGGSLYEQYF
TRBV11-2	TRBJ2-1	TRBD2	many	TGTGCCAGCAGCCTACGACTAGCGGGATCTAGCTCCTACAATGAGCAGTTCTTC	CASSLRLAGSSSYNEQFF
TRBV6-6	TRBJ2-3	.	few	TGTGCCAGCAGTTACCCGGACAGAATGGCAGATACGCAGTATTTT	CASSYPDRMADTQYF